This T cell receptor (beta chain) was profiled in a study of shared T cell receptors in the human thymus (dated by TCRdb to the early 2020s). For the wider study: The study investigated the way shared, self-reactive T-cell receptor alpha chains are produced in the human thymus.

A word on this clone: Its antigen remains undetermined. No base-level quality is on record; no much larger clone is a single base apart.

Library preparation used the immunoSEQ multiplex PCR assay. In its TCRdb copy, this immuneACCESS table keeps in-frame sequences only and misses some clones. Where compared with another copy, unresolved V genes explain less than half of these, and the others have no known cause. Here the sample has more than 550,000 clones; around 87% occur a single time. The top ten clones comprise under 0.01% of the sample. This sample was also put to use in a study of human thymus T cells. Drawing on the second study: The donors were immunologically healthy infants in Finland who had open corrective cardiac surgery for congenital heart defects. The thymus tissue came from surgical resects taken out during corrective cardiac surgery. V and J gene segment usage appeared biased in both thymic and peripheral blood repertoires. The related research reported highly overlapping thymic TCR repertoires among unrelated individuals. The study used roughly eight infant thymus samples plus four related peripheral blood samples to characterize TCR alpha and beta repertoires. The infant donors were about 7 to 244 days old, and the cohort included six males and a couple of females. Thymocytes were freed from the tissue by mechanical means and kept at -70 degrees C as pellets of 10-30 million cells. Genomic DNA was extracted from frozen cell pellets with a QIAsymphony instrument. TCRB and TCRAD loci were amplified from a standardized quantity of quality-controlled genomic DNA using the immunoSEQ multiplex PCR assay. The amplicons spanned the V(D)J region and were long enough to cover the CDR3 and allow V and J genes to be identified. The amplicons were sequenced on an Illumina platform via the commercial immunoSEQ service. Primer bias and sequencing errors were corrected as previously described, and TCRAD and TCRB definitions were based on the IMGT database. Repertoires were analysed with immunoSEQ Analyzer 3.0 and VDJTools, covering basic statistics, V/J segment usage, diversity estimates, rarefaction and pairwise overlap. Diversity was estimated using the Chao1, ChaoE, Efron-Thisted, Shannon and inverse Simpson indices, and was also estimated on datasets down-sampled to the size of the smallest sample. For repertoire overlap, CDR3 nucleotide sequence, V gene and J gene had to match strictly, and clustering was done by Jaccard-based multidimensional scaling. On average, thymus samples gave 750,000 to 1,000,000 unique TCRB clonotypes, whereas blood samples gave around 84,000.

The TCR comes from a boy under two years old with a congenital heart defect. Donor details come from another sample of the same person, matched by shared clones. Material: thymocytes.

The encoded CDR3 is CSGVTGTGGGEQYF. Read as DNA, the sequence is TGCAGCGGTGTTACCGGGACAGGGGGCGGCGAGCAGTACTTC. The sequence links TRBV29-1 to TRBJ2-7, with 12 bases matching TRBD1. Looking up the germline V gene yields CDR1 SQVTM and CDR2 ANQGSEA. The CDR3 runs 14 amino acids, cysteine and phenylalanine included. CDR3 DNA only is kept here, 42 bases in frame from base 1. At the junction V is shortened by 7 bases and J by 6 bases; bases outside the gene matches: 10.